Listed below are T cell receptor beta chains from one sample, sequenced in a study of CD8+ T cells in alopecia areata. Libraries were prepared by immunoSEQ multiplex PCR; TCRdb keeps only in-frame clonotypes and omits some of them. The sample lists fewer than 40,000 clones, 45% to 70% occurring once. Sequenced input: CD4+ Tregs sorted from blood. The receptors were gathered from a human donor with alopecia areata. CDR3s include the opening cysteine and the closing phenylalanine or tryptophan. The D gene is left open where the match is weak. Where a row states a size, it is once, few, many or the class of an expanded clone; other rows omit it.

D gene | J gene | V gene | clone size | CDR3 protein | CDR3 DNA
NA | TRBJ2-7 | TRBV7-2 | once | CASSLEPGRLSEQYF | TGTGCCAGCAGCTTAGAGCCGGGACGGCTAAGCGAGCAGTACTTC
NA | TRBJ1-4 | TRBV30 | few | CAWSFSGTNEKLFF | TGTGCCTGGAGTTTCTCGGGAACTAATGAAAAACTGTTTTTT
NA | TRBJ2-2 | TRBV5-4 | few | CASSWGQDTGELFF | TGTGCCAGCAGCTGGGGGCAGGACACCGGGGAGCTGTTTTTT
TRBD1 | TRBJ1-2 | TRBV28 | NA | CASSLSTGGPYGYTF | TGTGCCAGCAGTTTGTCGACAGGGGGCCCATATGGCTACACCTTC
NA | TRBJ1-1 | TRBV19 | NA | CASNPREGSTEAFF | TGTGCCAGTAACCCCCGGGAGGGAAGCACTGAAGCTTTCTTT
TRBD2 | TRBJ2-1 | TRBV19 | few | CASSSGRGTDEQFF | TGTGCCAGTAGTAGCGGGAGGGGGACGGATGAGCAGTTCTTC
NA | TRBJ2-5 | TRBV5-1 | NA | CASGGGAWETQYF | TGCGCCAGCGGCGGGGGCGCCTGGGAGACCCAGTACTTC
TRBD2 | TRBJ2-7 | TRBV7-9 | few | CASSSTSGTYEQYF | TGTGCCAGCAGCTCGACTAGCGGGACCTACGAGCAGTACTTC
NA | TRBJ2-2 | TRBV30 | NA | CAWSGLKNTGELFF | TGTGCCTGGAGCGGACTAAAGAACACCGGGGAGCTGTTTTTT
NA | TRBJ2-1 | TRBV7-9 | NA | CASSFPGHPYNEQFF | TGTGCCAGCAGCTTTCCCGGGCATCCTTACAATGAGCAGTTCTTC
NA | TRBJ1-1 | TRBV12-5 | NA | CASGVSYEAFF | TGTGCTAGTGGTGTATCGTATGAAGCTTTCTTT
NA | TRBJ1-4 | TRBV7-2 | NA | CASSRDGNEKLFF | TGTGCCAGCAGCCGGGACGGTAATGAAAAACTGTTTTTT
NA | TRBJ2-7 | TRBV21-1 | NA | CASSRAGQGREQYF | TGTGCCAGCAGCAGGGCGGGACAGGGACGGGAGCAGTACTTC
TRBD1 | TRBJ2-2 | TRBV5-6 | NA | CASSRTGAGELFF | TGTGCCAGCAGCAGGACAGGGGCCGGGGAGCTGTTTTTT
NA | TRBJ2-7 | TRBV28 | few | CASSLRLVPYEQYF | TGTGCCAGCAGTTTAAGGCTTGTCCCCTACGAGCAGTACTTC
NA | TRBJ2-1 | TRBV27 | NA | CASSLDTAGHYNEQFF | TGTGCCAGCAGTTTAGACACGGCAGGGCATTACAATGAGCAGTTCTTC
NA | TRBJ2-7 | TRBV6-1 | NA | CATAGQTYEQYF | TGTGCGACGGCGGGACAGACCTACGAGCAGTACTTC
NA | TRBJ2-1 | TRBV5-1 | NA | CASRGMGEATGEQFF | TGCGCCAGCAGGGGTATGGGGGAGGCCACGGGTGAGCAGTTCTTC
NA | TRBJ2-7 | TRBV11-2 | NA | CASSKATGGEQYF | TGTGCCAGCAGCAAAGCCACCGGCGGAGAGCAGTACTTC
TRBD1 | TRBJ2-5 | TRBV5-1 | few | CASSLVAGGTETQYF | TGCGCCAGCAGCTTGGTGGCAGGGGGTACGGAGACCCAGTACTTC
TRBD1 | TRBJ1-6 | TRBV5-5 | NA | CASSSGGQGRSPLHF | TGTGCCAGCAGCTCGGGGGGACAGGGTCGGTCACCCCTCCACTTT
NA | TRBJ2-2 | TRBV5-1 | NA | CASSWTVTGELFF | TGCGCCAGCAGCTGGACAGTAACCGGGGAGCTGTTTTTT
TRBD2 | TRBJ2-7 | TRBV5-1 | NA | CASRSAGQRGHRGEQYF | TGCGCCAGCAGATCGGCCGGCCAGCGGGGGCACCGCGGTGAGCAGTACTTC
NA | TRBJ1-5 | TRBV29-1 | NA | CSAREGNQPQHF | TGCAGCGCCCGGGAGGGCAATCAGCCCCAGCATTTT
TRBD2 | TRBJ2-7 | TRBV18 | few | CASSPGGFPTSGRYTEQYF | TGTGCCAGCTCACCAGGGGGGTTCCCGACTAGCGGGAGATATACGGAACAGTACTTC
TRBD1 | TRBJ2-7 | TRBV5-1 | few | CASSLGGTDNPEQYF | TGCGCCAGCAGCTTGGGAGGGACAGACAATCCTGAGCAGTACTTC
NA | TRBJ2-7 | TRBV5-4 | NA | CASSSSLDRTYEQYF | TGTGCCAGCAGCTCCAGCCTCGACCGGACCTACGAGCAGTACTTC